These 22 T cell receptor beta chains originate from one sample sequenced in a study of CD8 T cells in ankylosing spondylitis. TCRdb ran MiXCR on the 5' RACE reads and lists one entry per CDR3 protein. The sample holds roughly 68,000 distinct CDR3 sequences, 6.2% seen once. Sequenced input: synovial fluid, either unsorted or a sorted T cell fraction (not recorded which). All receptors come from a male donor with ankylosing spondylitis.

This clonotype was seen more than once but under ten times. This CDR3 is CASRDRPSYDEQYF. The CDR3 nucleotides are TGCGCCAGCAGGGACAGGCCCTCCTACGACGAGCAGTACTTC. The chain employs TRBV5-1 and TRBJ2-7; TRBD1 aligns across 7 bases. Germline values: CDR1 SGHRS, CDR2 YFSETQ. The CDR3 loop spans 14 amino acids. After removal of 5 bases from V and 5 bases from J, the junction contained 10 bases not matched to a gene.

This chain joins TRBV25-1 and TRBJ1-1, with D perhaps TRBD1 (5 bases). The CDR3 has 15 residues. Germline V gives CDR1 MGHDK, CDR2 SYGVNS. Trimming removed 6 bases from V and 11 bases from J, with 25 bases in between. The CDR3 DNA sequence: TGTGCCAGCAGCCCCGCCGGGGGGAACTTGGATCGGGCTTTCTTT. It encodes CASSPAGGNLDRAFF.

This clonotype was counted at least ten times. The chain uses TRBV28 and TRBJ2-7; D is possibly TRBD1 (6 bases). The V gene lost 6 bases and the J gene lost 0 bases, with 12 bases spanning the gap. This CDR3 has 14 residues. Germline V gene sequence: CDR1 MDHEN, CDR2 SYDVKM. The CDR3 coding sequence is TGTGCCAGCAGGCTCACAGGGAACTCCTACGAGCAGTACTTC. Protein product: CASRLTGNSYEQYF.

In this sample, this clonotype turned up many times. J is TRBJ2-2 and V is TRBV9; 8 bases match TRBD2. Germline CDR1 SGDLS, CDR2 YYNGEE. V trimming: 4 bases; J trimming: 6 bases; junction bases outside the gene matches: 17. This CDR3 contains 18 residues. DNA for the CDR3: TGTGCCAGCAGCCTACTGGGGGGTAGCGGGGCGTTCTCCGGGGAGCTGTTTTTT. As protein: CASSLLGGSGAFSGELFF.

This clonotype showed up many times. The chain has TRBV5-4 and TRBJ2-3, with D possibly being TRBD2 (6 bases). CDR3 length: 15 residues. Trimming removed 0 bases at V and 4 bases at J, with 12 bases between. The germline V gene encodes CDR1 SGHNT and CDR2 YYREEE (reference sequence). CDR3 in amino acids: CASSLAGVVADTQYF. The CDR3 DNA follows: TGTGCCAGCAGCTTGGCGGGAGTGGTGGCAGATACGCAGTATTTT.

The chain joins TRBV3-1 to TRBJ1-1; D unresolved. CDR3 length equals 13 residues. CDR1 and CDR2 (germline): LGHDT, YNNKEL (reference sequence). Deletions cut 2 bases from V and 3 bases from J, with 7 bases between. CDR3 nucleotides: TGTGCCAGCAGCCAATTGAAGGACACTGAAGCTTTCTTT. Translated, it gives CASSQLKDTEAFF.

The CDR3 sequence: CSVRTSTDTQYF. The CDR3 region has the DNA TGCAGTGTTCGGACCTCCACAGATACGCAGTATTTT. The chain carries TRBV20-1 and TRBJ2-3; D gene uncertain. Germline V gene sequence: CDR1 DFQATT, CDR2 SNEGSKA (reference sequence). V was trimmed by 7 bases and J by 2 bases, leaving 10 bases between them. This CDR3 has 12 residues.

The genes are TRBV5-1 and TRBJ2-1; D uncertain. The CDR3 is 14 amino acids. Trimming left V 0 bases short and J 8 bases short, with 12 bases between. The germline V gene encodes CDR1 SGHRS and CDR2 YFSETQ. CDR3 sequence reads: CASSLAPNLDEQFF. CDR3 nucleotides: TGCGCCAGCAGCTTGGCCCCTAATCTAGATGAGCAGTTCTTC.

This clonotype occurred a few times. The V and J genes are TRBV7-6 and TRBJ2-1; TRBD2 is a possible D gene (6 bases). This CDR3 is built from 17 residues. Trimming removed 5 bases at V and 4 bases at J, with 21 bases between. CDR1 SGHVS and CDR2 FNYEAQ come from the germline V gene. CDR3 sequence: CASSPDLAAGRYNEQFF. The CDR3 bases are TGTGCCAGCAGCCCGGACCTCGCAGCGGGTCGGTACAATGAGCAGTTCTTC.

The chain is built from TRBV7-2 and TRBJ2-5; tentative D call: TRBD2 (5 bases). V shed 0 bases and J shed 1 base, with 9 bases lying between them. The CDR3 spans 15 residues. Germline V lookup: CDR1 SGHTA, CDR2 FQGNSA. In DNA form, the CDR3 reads TGTGCCAGCAGCTTAGCGCCGGCGGGCCAAGAGACCCAGTACTTC. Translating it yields CASSLAPAGQETQYF. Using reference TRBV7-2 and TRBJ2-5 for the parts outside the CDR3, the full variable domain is GAGVSQSPSNKVTEKGKDVELRCDPISGHTALYWYRQSLGQGLEFLIYFQGNSAPDKSGLPSDRFSAERTGGSVSTLTIQRTQQEDSAVYLCASSLAPAGQETQYFGPGTRLLVL.

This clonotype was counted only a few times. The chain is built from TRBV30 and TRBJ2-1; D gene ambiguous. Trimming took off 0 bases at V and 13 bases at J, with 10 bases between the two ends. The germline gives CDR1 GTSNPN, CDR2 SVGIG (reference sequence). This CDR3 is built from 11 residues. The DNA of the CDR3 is TGTGCCTGGAGTGTACAAGGGATTCAGTTCTTC. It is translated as CAWSVQGIQFF.

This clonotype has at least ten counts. CDR3 bases: TGTGCCATCAGGAAGGGACAGTCTAACTATGGCTACACCTTC. It yields the protein CAIRKGQSNYGYTF. V gene TRBV10-3 combines with J gene TRBJ1-2; 7 nucleotides line up with TRBD1. Germline V gives CDR1 ENHRY, CDR2 SYGVKD. J was trimmed by 0 bases and V by 6 bases; bases with no gene match: 4. The length of the CDR3 is 14 residues.

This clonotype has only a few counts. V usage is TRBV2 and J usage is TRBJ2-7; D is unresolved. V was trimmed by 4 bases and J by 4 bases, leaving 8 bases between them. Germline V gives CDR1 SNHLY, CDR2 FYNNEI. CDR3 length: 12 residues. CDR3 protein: CASSATKYEQYF. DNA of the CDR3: TGTGCCAGCAGTGCCACGAAGTACGAGCAGTACTTC.

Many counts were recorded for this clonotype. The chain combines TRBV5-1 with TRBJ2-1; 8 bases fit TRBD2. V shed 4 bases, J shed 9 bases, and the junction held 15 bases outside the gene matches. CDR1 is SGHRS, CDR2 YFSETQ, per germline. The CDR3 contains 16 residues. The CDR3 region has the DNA TGCGCCAGCAGCAGTGAGACGGGACTAGTCGTGGGTGAGCAGTTCTTC. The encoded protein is CASSSETGLVVGEQFF.

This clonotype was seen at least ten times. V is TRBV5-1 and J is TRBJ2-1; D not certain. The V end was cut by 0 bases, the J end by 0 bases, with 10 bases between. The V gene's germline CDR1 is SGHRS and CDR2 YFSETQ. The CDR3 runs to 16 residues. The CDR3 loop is CASSLAGSASYNEQFF. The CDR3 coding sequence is TGCGCCAGCAGCTTGGCTGGCTCGGCCTCCTACAATGAGCAGTTCTTC.

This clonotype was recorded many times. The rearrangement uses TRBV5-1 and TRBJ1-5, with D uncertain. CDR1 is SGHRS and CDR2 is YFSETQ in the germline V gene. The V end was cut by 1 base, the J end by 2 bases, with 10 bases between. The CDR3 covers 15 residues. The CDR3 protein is CASSLSGIGNQPQHF. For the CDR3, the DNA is TGCGCCAGCAGCTTGAGTGGGATCGGCAATCAGCCCCAGCATTTT.

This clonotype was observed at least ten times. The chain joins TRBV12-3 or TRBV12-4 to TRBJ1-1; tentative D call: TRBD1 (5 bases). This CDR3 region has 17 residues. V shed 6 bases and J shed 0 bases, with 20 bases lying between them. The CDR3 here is CASSPPKGALMNTEAFF. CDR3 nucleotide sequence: TGTGCCAGCAGCCCCCCTAAAGGGGCCCTCATGAACACTGAAGCTTTCTTT.

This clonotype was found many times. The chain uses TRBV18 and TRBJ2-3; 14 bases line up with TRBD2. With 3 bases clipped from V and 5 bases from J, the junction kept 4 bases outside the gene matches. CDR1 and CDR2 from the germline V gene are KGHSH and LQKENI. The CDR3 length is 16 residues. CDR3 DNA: TGTGCCAGCTCACCCGGACTAGCGGGAGGCCGAGATACGCAGTATTTT. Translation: CASSPGLAGGRDTQYF. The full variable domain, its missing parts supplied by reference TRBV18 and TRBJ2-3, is NAGVMQNPRHLVRRRGQEARLRCSPMKGHSHVYWYRQLPEEGLKFMVYLQKENIIDESGMPKERFSAEFPKEGPSILRIQQVVRGDSAAYFCASSPGLAGGRDTQYFGPGTRLTVL.

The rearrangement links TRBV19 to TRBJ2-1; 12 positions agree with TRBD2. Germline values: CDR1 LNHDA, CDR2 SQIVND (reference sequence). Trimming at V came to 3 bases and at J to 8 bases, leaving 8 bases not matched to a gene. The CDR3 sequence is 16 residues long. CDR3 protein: CASSIGSASGRDEQFF. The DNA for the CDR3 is TGTGCCAGTAGTATCGGTTCGGCTAGCGGGAGGGATGAGCAGTTCTTC.

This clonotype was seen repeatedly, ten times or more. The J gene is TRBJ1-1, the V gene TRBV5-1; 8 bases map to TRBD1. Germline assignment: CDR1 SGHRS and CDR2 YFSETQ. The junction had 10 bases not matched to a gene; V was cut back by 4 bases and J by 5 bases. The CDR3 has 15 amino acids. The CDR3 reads CASSTELDRVTEAFF. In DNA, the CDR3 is TGCGCCAGCAGCACGGAATTGGACAGGGTAACTGAAGCTTTCTTT.

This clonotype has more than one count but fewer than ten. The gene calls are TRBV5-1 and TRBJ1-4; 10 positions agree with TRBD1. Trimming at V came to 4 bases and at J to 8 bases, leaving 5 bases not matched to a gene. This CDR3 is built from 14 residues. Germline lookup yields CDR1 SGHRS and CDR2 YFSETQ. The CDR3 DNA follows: TGCGCCAGCAGCCCGGGACAGGGGCTGGAAAAACTGTTTTTT. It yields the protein CASSPGQGLEKLFF.

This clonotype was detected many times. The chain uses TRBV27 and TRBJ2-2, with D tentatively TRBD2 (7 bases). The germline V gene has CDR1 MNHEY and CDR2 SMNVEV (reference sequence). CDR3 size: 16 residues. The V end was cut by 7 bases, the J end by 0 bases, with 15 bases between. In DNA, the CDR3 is TGTGCCAGCAAGGGGAGGGGGATTTCGAACACCGGGGAGCTGTTTTTT. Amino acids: CASKGRGISNTGELFF.